The 24 T cell receptor beta chains in this list originate from one sample, sequenced in a study of T cell responses to AZD1222 COVID-19 vaccine. Using immunoSEQ multiplex PCR, the repertoire was profiled, and TCRdb retains in-frame clones only, with some absent. Of over 75,000 clones in the sample, approximately 83% were seen once. This specimen consisted of peripheral blood, obtained 28 days after the second AZD1222 dose. Receptor source: an adult who received the AZD1222 COVID-19 vaccine.

The gene calls are TRBV4-1 and TRBJ2-1; 7 nucleotides line up with TRBD1. Germline V CDR1 and CDR2: MGHRA, YSYEKL. Losses at the gene ends were 0 bases for V and 4 bases for J; bases not matched to a gene: 6. CDR3 length: 16 amino acids. The CDR3 protein is CASSQDRGSSYNEQFF. For the CDR3, the DNA is TGCGCCAGCAGCCAAGACAGGGGGTCCTCTTACAATGAGCAGTTCTTC.

The chain is built from TRBV21-1 and TRBJ1-1; the table calls TRBD1, which could not be checked here. TRBV21-1 is a documented pseudogene. The CDR3 runs to 13 residues. The CDR3 reads CASRDRGKTEAFF. The CDR3 nucleotides are TGTGCCAGCAGGGACAGGGGAAAGACTGAAGCTTTCTTT.

The gene calls are TRBV24-1 and TRBJ2-3; 11 positions agree with TRBD1. Per germline, CDR1 KGHDR and CDR2 SFDVKD. J lost 1 base, V lost 5 bases, and 1 base had no gene match. This CDR3 region has 15 residues. This CDR3 reads CATSGTGGGTDTQYF. CDR3 DNA: TGTGCCACCAGTGGGACAGGGGGCGGCACAGATACGCAGTATTTT.

The chain combines TRBV7-2 with TRBJ2-5, with D tentatively TRBD2 (6 bases). The V and J ends lost 3 bases and 4 bases respectively, with 21 bases between them. The CDR3 loop spans 17 amino acids. Germline-derived CDR1 and CDR2 are SGHTA and FQGNSA. CDR3 DNA: TGTGCCAGCAGCTTCGCCTCCCGACTAGTTCCTGGAGAGACCCAGTACTTC. Protein product: CASSFASRLVPGETQYF.

This chain joins TRBV18 and TRBJ1-5, with 7 bases identical to TRBD1. Germline V gene lookup returns CDR1 KGHSH and CDR2 LQKENI. Trimming removed 3 bases from V and 7 bases from J; junction bases left unmatched: 9. This CDR3 spans 15 amino acids. CDR3: CASSPSGGGVQPQHF. The CDR3 coding sequence is TGTGCCAGCTCACCCTCAGGGGGGGGCGTACAGCCCCAGCATTTT.

The chain uses TRBV6-5 and TRBJ1-1, with TRBD1 matching 7 bases. The V gene's germline CDR1 is MNHEY and CDR2 SVGAGI. The CDR3 extends over 14 amino acids. The junction had 8 bases not matched to a gene; V was cut back by 6 bases and J by 4 bases. CDR3 amino acids: CASREFRGGTEAFF. Written as DNA, the CDR3 is TGTGCCAGCAGAGAGTTCAGGGGGGGCACTGAAGCTTTCTTT.

V is TRBV4-2 and J is TRBJ1-2, with TRBD1 matching 9 bases. The CDR3 length is 16 residues. The ends lost 0 bases at V and 6 bases at J; junction bases unmatched: 8. Germline CDR1 and CDR2: LGHNA and YNFKEQ. The CDR3 sequence: CASSQERTGVLDGYTF. Written as DNA, the CDR3 is TGTGCCAGCAGCCAAGAGCGGACAGGGGTGTTAGATGGCTACACCTTC.

The V call is TRBV11-2, the J call TRBJ1-2; D perhaps matches TRBD1 (6 bases). The germline CDR1 and CDR2 sequences are SGHAT and FQNNGV. The CDR3 runs to 15 residues. With 4 bases removed from V and 4 bases from J, the gap between germline ends came to 16 bases. The CDR3 coding sequence is TGTGCCAGCAGCTCTGCAGGGGCTAAAGGCTATGGCTACACCTTC. Protein: CASSSAGAKGYGYTF.

The V call is TRBV4-1, the J call TRBJ2-2; no definite D call. Germline V gives CDR1 MGHRA, CDR2 YSYEKL. V was cut by 3 bases and J by 5 bases, with 10 bases left in between. This CDR3 has 14 residues. The CDR3 bases are TGCGCCAGCAGCCATAGGACGGCTACCGGGGAGCTGTTTTTT. The encoded protein is CASSHRTATGELFF.

The rearrangement joins TRBV4-2 to TRBJ1-6, with TRBD1 matching over 10 bases. The CDR3 length is 16 residues. Germline assignment: CDR1 LGHNA and CDR2 YNFKEQ. Losses at the gene ends were 0 bases for V and 15 bases for J; bases not matched to a gene: 11. The CDR3 protein is CASSQDGGQGIVDLHF. The DNA of the CDR3 is TGTGCCAGCAGCCAAGATGGGGGACAGGGGATTGTCGACCTCCACTTT.

The chain carries TRBV4-3 and TRBJ1-2; 7 bases are a match to TRBD1. Germline CDR1 and CDR2: LGHNA and YSLEER. This CDR3 spans 15 amino acids. The V segment lost 0 bases and the J segment 1 base; nucleotides outside the gene matches: 2. The CDR3 coding sequence is TGCGCCAGCAGCCAAGAAGGGACAGATAACTATGGCTACACCTTC. Amino acid sequence: CASSQEGTDNYGYTF.

The J gene is TRBJ2-3, the V gene TRBV9; no definite D call. The CDR3 length is 13 residues. Deletions cut 1 base from V and 0 bases from J, with 3 bases between. Germline V CDR1 and CDR2: SGDLS, YYNGEE. The CDR3 DNA sequence: TGTGCCAGCAGCGTAACTAGCACAGATACGCAGTATTTT. Encoded protein: CASSVTSTDTQYF.

The rearrangement links TRBV11-2 to TRBJ1-1; D gene unclear. V shed 1 base and J shed 1 base, with 13 bases lying between them. CDR3 length: 16 residues. The germline CDR1 and CDR2 sequences are SGHAT and FQNNGV. CDR3 in amino acids: CASSLGGRASNTEAFF. DNA of the CDR3: TGTGCCAGCAGCTTAGGCGGCCGGGCCTCGAACACTGAAGCTTTCTTT. Combining the CDR3 with reference TRBV11-2 and TRBJ1-1 gives the whole variable domain EAGVAQSPRYKIIEKRQSVAFWCNPISGHATLYWYQQILGQGPKLLIQFQNNGVVDDSQLPKDRFSAERLKGVDSTLKIQPAKLEDSAVYLCASSLGGRASNTEAFFGQGTRLTVV.

V and J are TRBV29-1 and TRBJ1-1; D remains unclear. The germline V gene has CDR1 SQVTM and CDR2 ANQGSEA. The V end lost 2 bases, the J end lost 4 bases, and 14 bases lay between the germline ends. The CDR3 consists of 14 residues. The CDR3 DNA is TGCAGCGTTGAATCACGTGACAAATCCACTGAAGCTTTCTTT. This gives the protein CSVESRDKSTEAFF.

This clone was counted between two and nine times. The chain links TRBV9 to TRBJ1-2; D not certain. Germline-derived CDR1 and CDR2 are SGDLS and YYNGEE. V lost 6 bases, J lost 4 bases, and 16 bases lay in between. The CDR3 runs 14 residues. CDR3 protein: CASTNGLGPYGYTF. The DNA for the CDR3 is TGTGCCAGCACCAACGGACTGGGCCCCTATGGCTACACCTTC.

This chain joins TRBV15 and TRBJ2-7; the match to TRBD1 covers 7 bases. Unmatched junction bases numbered 5, after V lost 5 bases and J lost 1 base. Germline-derived CDR1 and CDR2 are LNHNV and YYDKDF (reference sequence). There are 14 residues in the CDR3. CDR3 protein: CATSAPTGSYEQYF. CDR3 sequence (DNA): TGTGCCACCAGCGCCCCGACAGGGTCCTACGAGCAGTACTTC.

This clone was seen a single time. This rearrangement joins TRBV6-4 to TRBJ2-1; 12 bases map to TRBD2. CDR1 and CDR2 (germline): MRHNA, SNTAGT. There are 15 residues in the CDR3. The trim removed 3 bases at V and 8 bases at J, leaving 5 bases unmatched. The CDR3 sequence is CASSEKLAGGHEQFF. The CDR3 DNA follows: TGTGCCAGCAGTGAAAAACTAGCGGGAGGACATGAGCAGTTCTTC.

The chain recombines TRBV29-1 with TRBJ2-5, with a possible D match to TRBD2 (6 bases). The CDR3 is 15 amino acids. Trimming stripped 5 bases from V and 5 bases from J, with 21 bases between. CDR1 SQVTM and CDR2 ANQGSEA come from the germline V gene. CDR3 protein: CSVSGGVRGGETQYF. The DNA of the CDR3 is TGCAGCGTTTCCGGTGGGGTGCGTGGAGGGGAGACCCAGTACTTC.

This chain connects TRBV28 to TRBJ2-3; the match to TRBD2 covers 9 bases. The V segment lost 4 bases and the J segment 5 bases; nucleotides outside the gene matches: 13. The CDR3 sequence is 17 residues long. Per germline, CDR1 MDHEN and CDR2 SYDVKM. CDR3: CASSSPPGAGGIDTQYF. The CDR3 nucleotides are TGTGCCAGCAGTTCCCCCCCGGGAGCGGGAGGAATAGATACGCAGTATTTT.

The chain recombines TRBV19 with TRBJ1-5; possibly TRBD1 for D (5 bases). This CDR3 comprises 13 residues. Germline V lookup: CDR1 LNHDA, CDR2 SQIVND (reference sequence). V gave up 3 bases and J gave up 6 bases, with 9 bases separating them. The CDR3 region is CASSMWGAQPQHF. The CDR3 DNA sequence: TGTGCCAGTAGTATGTGGGGCGCTCAGCCCCAGCATTTT.

The table lists this clone with a count of one. The chain employs TRBV28 and TRBJ1-5; TRBD1 is a possible D gene (5 bases). CDR3 size: 15 residues. CDR1 is MDHEN and CDR2 is SYDVKM in the germline V gene. With 5 bases removed from V and 5 bases from J, the gap between germline ends came to 16 bases. Written as DNA, the CDR3 is TGTGCCAGCAGTCCAGTGGCAGGGACCGATCAGCCCCAGCATTTT. Amino acids: CASSPVAGTDQPQHF.

The rearrangement links TRBV2 to TRBJ2-3; tentative D call: TRBD2 (7 bases). CDR3 length equals 15 residues. Between the trimmed V and J ends, which lost 3 bases and 4 bases, there was a span of 14 bases. Germline assignment: CDR1 SNHLY and CDR2 FYNNEI. CDR3 region: CASSDGRGGSDTQYF. In DNA, the CDR3 is TGTGCCAGCAGTGATGGCAGGGGAGGGTCAGATACGCAGTATTTT.

The CDR3 sequence is CASSQEGWNEQFF. CDR3 sequence (DNA): TGCGCCAGCAGCCAGGAGGGGTGGAATGAGCAGTTCTTC. V gene TRBV4-3 combines with J gene TRBJ2-1, with D perhaps matching TRBD2 (6 bases). The CDR3 loop spans 13 amino acids. Germline values: CDR1 LGHNA, CDR2 YSLEER. V was cut by 3 bases and J by 7 bases, with 10 bases left in between.

This chain connects TRBV6-5 to TRBJ2-6; perhaps TRBD2 as D (6 bases). The V gene lost 6 bases and the J gene lost 0 bases, with 9 bases spanning the gap. The CDR3 has 15 amino acids. From germline, CDR1 is MNHEY and CDR2 SVGAGI. CDR3 nucleotides: TGTGCCAGCAGCATGGGAGGCTCTGGGGCCAACGTCCTGACTTTC. It encodes CASSMGGSGANVLTF.